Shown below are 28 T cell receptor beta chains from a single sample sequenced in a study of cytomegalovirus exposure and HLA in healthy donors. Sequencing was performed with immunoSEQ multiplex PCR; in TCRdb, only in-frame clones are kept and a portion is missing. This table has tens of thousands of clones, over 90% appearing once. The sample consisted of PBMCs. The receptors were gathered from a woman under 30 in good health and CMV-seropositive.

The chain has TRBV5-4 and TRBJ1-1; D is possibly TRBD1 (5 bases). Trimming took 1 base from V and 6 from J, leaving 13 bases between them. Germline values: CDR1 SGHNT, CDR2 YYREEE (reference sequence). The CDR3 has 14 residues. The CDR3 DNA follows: TGTGCCAGCAGCTTGATAGGCAGGGACTCTGAAGCTTTCTTT. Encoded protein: CASSLIGRDSEAFF.

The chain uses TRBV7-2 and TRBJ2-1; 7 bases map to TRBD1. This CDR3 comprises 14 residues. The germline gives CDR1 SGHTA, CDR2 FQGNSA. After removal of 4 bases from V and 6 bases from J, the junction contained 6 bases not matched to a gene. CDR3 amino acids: CASSSRQGSNEQFF. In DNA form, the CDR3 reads TGTGCCAGCAGCTCCAGACAGGGTAGCAATGAGCAGTTCTTC.

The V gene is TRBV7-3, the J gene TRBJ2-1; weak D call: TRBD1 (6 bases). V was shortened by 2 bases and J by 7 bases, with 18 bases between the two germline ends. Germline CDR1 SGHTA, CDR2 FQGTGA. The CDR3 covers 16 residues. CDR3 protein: CASSLGSRVRGNEQFF. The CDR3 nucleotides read TGTGCCAGCAGCTTAGGGAGCCGGGTTAGGGGGAATGAGCAGTTCTTC.

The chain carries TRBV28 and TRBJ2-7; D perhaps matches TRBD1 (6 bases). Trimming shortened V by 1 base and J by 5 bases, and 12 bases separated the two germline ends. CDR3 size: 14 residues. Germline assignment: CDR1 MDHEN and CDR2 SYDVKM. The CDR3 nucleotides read TGTGCCAGCAGTTTATTGGCAGGGGACGACGAGCAGTACTTC. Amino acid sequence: CASSLLAGDDEQYF.

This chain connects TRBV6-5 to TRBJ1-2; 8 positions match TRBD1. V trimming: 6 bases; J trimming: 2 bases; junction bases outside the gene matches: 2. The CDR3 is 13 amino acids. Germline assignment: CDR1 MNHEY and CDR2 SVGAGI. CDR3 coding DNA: TGTGCCAGCAGCAGGGGGCGAAACTATGGCTACACCTTC. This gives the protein CASSRGRNYGYTF.

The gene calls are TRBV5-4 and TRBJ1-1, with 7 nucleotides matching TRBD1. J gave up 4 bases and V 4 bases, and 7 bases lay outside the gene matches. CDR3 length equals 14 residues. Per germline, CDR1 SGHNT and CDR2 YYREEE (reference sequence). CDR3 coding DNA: TGTGCCAGCAGCCCGACGACAGGGCTCACTGAAGCTTTCTTT. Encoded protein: CASSPTTGLTEAFF.

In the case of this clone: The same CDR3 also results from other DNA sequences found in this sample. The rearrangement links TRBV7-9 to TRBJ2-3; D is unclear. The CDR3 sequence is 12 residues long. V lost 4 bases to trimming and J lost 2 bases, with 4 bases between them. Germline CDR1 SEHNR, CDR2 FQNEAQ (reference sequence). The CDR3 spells CASSSLTDTQYF. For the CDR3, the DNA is TGTGCCAGCAGCTCCCTCACAGATACGCAGTATTTT.

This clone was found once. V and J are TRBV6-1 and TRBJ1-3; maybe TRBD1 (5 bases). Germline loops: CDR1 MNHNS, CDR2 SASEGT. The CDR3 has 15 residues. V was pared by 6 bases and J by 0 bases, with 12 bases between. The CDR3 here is CASRGVLDSGNTIYF. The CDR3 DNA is TGTGCCAGCAGAGGGGTCTTAGACTCTGGAAACACCATATATTTT.

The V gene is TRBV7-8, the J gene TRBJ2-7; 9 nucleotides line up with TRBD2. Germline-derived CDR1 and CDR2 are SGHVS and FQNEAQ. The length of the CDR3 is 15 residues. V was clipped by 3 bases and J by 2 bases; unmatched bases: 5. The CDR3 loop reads CASSLGAGGPYEQYF. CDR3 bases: TGTGCCAGCAGCTTGGGGGCGGGAGGGCCCTACGAGCAGTACTTC. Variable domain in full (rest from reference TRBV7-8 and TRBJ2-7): GAGVSQSPRYKVAKRGQDVALRCDPISGHVSLFWYQQALGQGPEFLTYFQNEAQLDKSGLPSDRFFAERPEGSVSTLKIQRTQQEDSAVYLCASSLGAGGPYEQYFGPGTRLTVT.

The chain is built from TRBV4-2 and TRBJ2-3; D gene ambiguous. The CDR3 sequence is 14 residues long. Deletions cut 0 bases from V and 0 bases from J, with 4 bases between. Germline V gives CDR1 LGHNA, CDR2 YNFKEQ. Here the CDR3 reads CASSQDLSTDTQYF. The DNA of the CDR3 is TGTGCCAGCAGCCAAGACCTCAGCACAGATACGCAGTATTTT.

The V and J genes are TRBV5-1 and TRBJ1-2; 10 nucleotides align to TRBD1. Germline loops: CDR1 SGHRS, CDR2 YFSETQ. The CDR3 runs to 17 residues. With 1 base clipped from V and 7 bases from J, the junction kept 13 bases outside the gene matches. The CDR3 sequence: CASSLWATGTGESGYTF. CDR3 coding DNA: TGCGCCAGCAGCTTGTGGGCAACGGGGACAGGGGAGTCTGGCTACACCTTC.

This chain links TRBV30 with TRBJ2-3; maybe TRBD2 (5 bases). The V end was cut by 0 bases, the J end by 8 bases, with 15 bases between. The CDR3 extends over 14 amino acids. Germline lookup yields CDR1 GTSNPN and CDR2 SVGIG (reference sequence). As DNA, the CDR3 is TGTGCCTGGAGTGTGAGTCGGAGTACTAGTACGCAGTATTTT. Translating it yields CAWSVSRSTSTQYF. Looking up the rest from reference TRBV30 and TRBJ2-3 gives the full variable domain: SQTIHQWPATLVQPVGSPLSLECTVEGTSNPNLYWYRQAAGRGLQLLFYSVGIGQISSEVPQNLSASRPQDRQFILSSKKLLLSDSGFYLCAWSVSRSTSTQYFGPGTRLTVL.

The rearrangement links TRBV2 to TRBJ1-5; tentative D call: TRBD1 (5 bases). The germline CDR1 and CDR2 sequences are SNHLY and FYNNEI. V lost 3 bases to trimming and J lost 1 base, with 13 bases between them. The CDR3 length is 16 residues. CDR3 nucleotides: TGTGCCAGCAGTGAGGACACGGGTTTAAGCAATCAGCCCCAGCATTTT. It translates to CASSEDTGLSNQPQHF.

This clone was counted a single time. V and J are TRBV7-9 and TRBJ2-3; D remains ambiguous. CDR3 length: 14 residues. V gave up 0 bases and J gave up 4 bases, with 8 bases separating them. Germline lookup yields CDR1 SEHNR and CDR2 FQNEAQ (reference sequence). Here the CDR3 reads CASSLARGPDTQYF. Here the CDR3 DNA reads TGTGCCAGCAGCTTAGCGCGCGGTCCAGATACGCAGTATTTT.

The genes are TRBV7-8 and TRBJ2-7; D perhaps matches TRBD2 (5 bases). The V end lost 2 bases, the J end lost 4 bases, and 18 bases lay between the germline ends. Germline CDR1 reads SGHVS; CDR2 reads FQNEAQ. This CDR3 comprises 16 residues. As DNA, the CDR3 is TGTGCCAGCAGCTTATTAGCGACGGGCGACCCTTACGAGCAGTACTTC. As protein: CASSLLATGDPYEQYF.

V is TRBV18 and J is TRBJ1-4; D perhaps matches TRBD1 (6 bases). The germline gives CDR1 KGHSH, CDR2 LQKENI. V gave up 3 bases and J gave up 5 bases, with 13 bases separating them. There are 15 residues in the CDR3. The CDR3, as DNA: TGTGCCAGCTCACCGGTTGGACAGATAAATGAAAAACTGTTTTTT. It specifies CASSPVGQINEKLFF.

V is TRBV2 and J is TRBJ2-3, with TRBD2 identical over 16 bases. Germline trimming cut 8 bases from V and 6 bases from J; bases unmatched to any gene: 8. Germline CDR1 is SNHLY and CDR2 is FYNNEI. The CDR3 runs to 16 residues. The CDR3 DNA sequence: TGTGCCAGCGAACGTGGGACTAGCGGGGGGGCGGATACGCAGTATTTT. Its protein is CASERGTSGGADTQYF.

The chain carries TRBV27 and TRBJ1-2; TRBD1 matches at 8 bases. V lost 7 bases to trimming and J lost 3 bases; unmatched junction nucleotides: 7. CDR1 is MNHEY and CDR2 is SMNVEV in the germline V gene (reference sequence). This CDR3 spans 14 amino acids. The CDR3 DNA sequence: TGTGCCAGCACAAGAACAGGGGGACACTATGGCTACACCTTC. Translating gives CASTRTGGHYGYTF.

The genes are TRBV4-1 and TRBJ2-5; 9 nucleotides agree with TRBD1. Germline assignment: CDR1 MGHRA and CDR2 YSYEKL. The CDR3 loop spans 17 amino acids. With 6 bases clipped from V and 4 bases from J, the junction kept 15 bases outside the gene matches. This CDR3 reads CASSSDRGPRQAETQYF. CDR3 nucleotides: TGCGCCAGCAGTTCGGACAGGGGTCCCCGACAAGCAGAGACCCAGTACTTC.

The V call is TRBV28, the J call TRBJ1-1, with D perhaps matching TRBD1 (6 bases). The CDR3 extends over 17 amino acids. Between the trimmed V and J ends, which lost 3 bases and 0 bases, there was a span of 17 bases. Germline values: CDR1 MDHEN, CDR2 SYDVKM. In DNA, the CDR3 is TGTGCCAGCAGTTTCCCCGCCAAGGGGGGGATGAACACTGAAGCTTTCTTT. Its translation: CASSFPAKGGMNTEAFF.

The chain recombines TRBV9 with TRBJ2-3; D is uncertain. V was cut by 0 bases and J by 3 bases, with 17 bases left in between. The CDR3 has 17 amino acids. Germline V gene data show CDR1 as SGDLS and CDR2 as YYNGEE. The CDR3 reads CASSVVPTHLITDTQYF. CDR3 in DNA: TGTGCCAGCAGCGTAGTTCCGACTCACCTCATTACAGATACGCAGTATTTT.

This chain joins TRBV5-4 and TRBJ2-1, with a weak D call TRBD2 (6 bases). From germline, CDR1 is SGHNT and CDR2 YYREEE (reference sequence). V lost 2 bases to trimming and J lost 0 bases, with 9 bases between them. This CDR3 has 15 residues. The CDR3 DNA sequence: TGTGCCAGCAGCTTAGGCGGGGACTCCTACAATGAGCAGTTCTTC. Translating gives CASSLGGDSYNEQFF.

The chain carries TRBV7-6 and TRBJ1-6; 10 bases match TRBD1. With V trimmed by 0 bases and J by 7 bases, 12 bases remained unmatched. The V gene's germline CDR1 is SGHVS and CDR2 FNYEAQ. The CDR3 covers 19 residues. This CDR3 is CASSLAVPGQGILNSPLHF. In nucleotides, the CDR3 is TGTGCCAGCAGCTTAGCGGTTCCGGGACAGGGGATCTTGAATTCACCCCTCCACTTT.

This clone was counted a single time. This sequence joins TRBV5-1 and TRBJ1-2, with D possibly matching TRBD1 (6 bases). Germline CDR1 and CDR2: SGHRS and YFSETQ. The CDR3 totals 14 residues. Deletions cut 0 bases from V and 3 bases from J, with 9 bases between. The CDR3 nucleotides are TGCGCCAGCAGCTTGGGGACAGAGTACTATGGCTACACCTTC. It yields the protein CASSLGTEYYGYTF.

The CDR3 here is CASSSPASGGTYEQYF. For the CDR3, the DNA is TGTGCCAGCAGTTCCCCGGCTAGCGGGGGTACTTACGAGCAGTACTTC. V usage is TRBV27 and J usage is TRBJ2-7; 10 bases are a match to TRBD2. The V gene's germline CDR1 is MNHEY and CDR2 SMNVEV (reference sequence). The CDR3 runs to 16 residues. V shed 4 bases and J 4 bases; nucleotides not matched to a gene: 10.

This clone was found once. Written as DNA, the CDR3 is TGTGCCAGCAGTGGGGGGACTAGCGGGGGCCTGAAGACCCAGTACTTC. This encodes CASSGGTSGGLKTQYF. V and J are TRBV28 and TRBJ2-5; 14 positions match TRBD2. The CDR3 runs 16 residues. Trimming at V came to 5 bases and at J to 6 bases, leaving 8 bases not matched to a gene. The V gene's germline CDR1 is MDHEN and CDR2 SYDVKM.

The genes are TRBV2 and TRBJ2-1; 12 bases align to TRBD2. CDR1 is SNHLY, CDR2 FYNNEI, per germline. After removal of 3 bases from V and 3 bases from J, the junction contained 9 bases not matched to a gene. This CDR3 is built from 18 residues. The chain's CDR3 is CASSDTSSGGALYNEQFF. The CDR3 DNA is TGTGCCAGCAGTGATACCTCTAGCGGGGGGGCCCTCTACAATGAGCAGTTCTTC.

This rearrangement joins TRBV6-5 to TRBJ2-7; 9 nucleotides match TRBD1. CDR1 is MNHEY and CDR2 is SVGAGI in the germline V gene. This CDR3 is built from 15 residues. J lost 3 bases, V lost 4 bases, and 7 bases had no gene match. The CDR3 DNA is TGTGCCAGCAGTTTTGGACAGGGGAGCGTCTACGAGCAGTACTTC. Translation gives CASSFGQGSVYEQYF.